Given below is one T cell receptor (beta chain) in context. No antigen is known for it. It has no much larger one-base neighbor in the sample; base qualities were not kept. This record belongs to a study of beta chain features in type 1 diabetes (dated by TCRdb to 2017 to 2018). Background for the entire study: Patients and healthy donors did not differ in mean age, gender distribution, total cell number or subset yield. A total of approximately 110,000,000 sorted cells were examined across all samples, and a strong correlation was observed between cell number per subset and RNA yield. In the study, recently diagnosed type 1 diabetes patients and matched healthy donors were compared on the TCRB repertoires of their sorted circulating CD4+ T cell subsets. Whereas all 28 donors provided naive and central memory subsets, regulatory and stem cell-like memory subsets were isolated from just 8 patients and roughly 8 healthy donors.

From each donor, a single peripheral blood sample of 100 to 150 mL on average was drawn into heparinised tubes. A BD FACSAria II and a panel including CD45RO, CCR7, CD25, CD127, CD95 and CD27 were used to sort naive, central memory, regulatory and stem cell-like memory CD4+ T cells. Every sorted population had a purity above 98%. PBMCs were isolated immediately by Lymphoprep density gradient centrifugation and stained directly without culture. To minimize batch effects, samples were stained and sorted in pairs, one healthy donor with one patient per experiment. The paper as a whole reports these results and caveats: HLA sub-analyses involved small numbers of individuals, so any influence of HLA type on TCRB rearrangement remained unresolved. Because cDNA was sequenced instead of genomic DNA, activated cells with high expression could be over-represented, although the groups did not differ in activation or CD3 levels. PCR might favor shorter templates, but patient and control samples were amplified and corrected together, so any skew would affect both groups equally. Fewer insertions and more nucleotide deletions at VDJ recombination sites were observed in patients with type 1 diabetes, implying thymic rearrangement abnormalities. Type 1 diabetes patients showed a moderate but significant shortening of TCRB CDR3 length in all four CD4+ subsets. Naive, central memory and regulatory TCRB repertoires appeared to be more alike among patients than among healthy donors.

The entire isolated RNA was reverse transcribed using the High Capacity cDNA Reverse Transcription Kit, and thus expressed TCRB transcripts were sequenced. Deep immunoSEQ sequencing was applied to naive, central memory and regulatory T cell samples, giving an average of roughly 3.3 million total reads per sample. After sorted cells were lysed in RLT buffer, RNA was extracted with DNase-treated RNeasy Micro or Mini kits, with the choice depending on cell number. To prevent cross-contamination, every cell subset was processed on its own, while patient and healthy donor samples were processed together. TCRB sequences were amplified from cDNA with the immunoSEQ multiplex PCR, producing 87-bp fragments spanning the CDR3 region. Amplicons were sequenced on the Illumina HiSeq platform. Under the source paper's analysis protocol: Synthetic template baselines were used to correct PCR bias computationally, reads within Hamming distance 2 were collapsed, and singletons that could not be merged were discarded. Reads were aligned against IMGT so that V, D and J genes, CDR3 length and insertions or deletions at six rearrangement sites could be assigned. Within each subset, clonotype counts were normalized to sorted cell number, and only after that were true diversity and Gini coefficients computed with the tcR R package. The overlap coefficient, calculated on TCRB nucleotide sequences, was used to measure repertoire sharing. TCRdb re-hosts the immuneACCESS table, in-frame sequences only. Its copies lack some clones; in the studies checked, an unresolved V gene accounts for under half of them, and the cause for the rest is not known. D and trimming come from the DNA, and the V and J calls and clone size come from that table. The sample table shows about 160,000 clones, and about 9.8% are seen once. The ten largest make up 2% to 2.5% of the sample.

The CDR3, cysteine through phenylalanine, is 18 amino acids long. CDR3 DNA only is kept here, 54 bases in frame from base 1. The junction shows trimming of 4 bases on V and 8 bases on J, and the gene matches do not reach 19 bases of it. CDR1 and CDR2, per the germline V gene, are MGHDK and SYGVNS. The receptor comes from a woman aged 18-30 years in good health. The sample was central memory CD4+ T cells from blood. Rearrangement joined TRBV25-1 to TRBJ2-1, with 8 bases matching TRBD2. The CDR3 has the sequence CASSGGPQREGEGHEQFF. At the DNA level, the sequence is TGTGCCAGCAGTGGGGGCCCTCAACGGGAGGGCGAGGGGCATGAGCAGTTCTTC.